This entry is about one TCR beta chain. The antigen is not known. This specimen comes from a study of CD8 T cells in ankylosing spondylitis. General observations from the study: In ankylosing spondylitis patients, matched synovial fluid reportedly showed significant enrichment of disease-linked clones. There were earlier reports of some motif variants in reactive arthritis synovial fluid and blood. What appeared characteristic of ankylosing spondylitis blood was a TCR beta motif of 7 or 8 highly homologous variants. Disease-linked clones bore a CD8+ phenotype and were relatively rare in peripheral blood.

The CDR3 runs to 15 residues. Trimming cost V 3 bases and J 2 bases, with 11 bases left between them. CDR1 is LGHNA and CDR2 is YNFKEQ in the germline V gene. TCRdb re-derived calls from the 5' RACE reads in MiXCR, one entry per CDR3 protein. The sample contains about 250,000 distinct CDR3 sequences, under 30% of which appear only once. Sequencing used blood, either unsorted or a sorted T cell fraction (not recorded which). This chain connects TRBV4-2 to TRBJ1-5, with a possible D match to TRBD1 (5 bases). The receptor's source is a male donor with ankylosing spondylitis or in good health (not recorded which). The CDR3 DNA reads TGTGCCAGCAGCCAGTACAGGTTCGGCAATCAGCCCCAGCATTTT. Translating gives CASSQYRFGNQPQHF.